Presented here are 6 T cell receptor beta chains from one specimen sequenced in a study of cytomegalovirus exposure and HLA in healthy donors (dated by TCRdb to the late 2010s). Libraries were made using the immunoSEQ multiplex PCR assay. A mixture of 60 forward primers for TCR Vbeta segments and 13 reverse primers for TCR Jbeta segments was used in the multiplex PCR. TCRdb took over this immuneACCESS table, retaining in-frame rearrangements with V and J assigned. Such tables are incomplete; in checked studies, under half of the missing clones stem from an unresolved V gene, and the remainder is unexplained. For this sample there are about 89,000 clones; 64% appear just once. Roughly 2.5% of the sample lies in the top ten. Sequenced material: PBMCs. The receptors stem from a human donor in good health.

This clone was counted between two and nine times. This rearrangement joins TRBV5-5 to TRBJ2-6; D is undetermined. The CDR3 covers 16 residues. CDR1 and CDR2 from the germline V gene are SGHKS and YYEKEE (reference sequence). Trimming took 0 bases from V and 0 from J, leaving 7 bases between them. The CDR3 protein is CASSLGLSSGANVLTF. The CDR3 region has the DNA TGTGCCAGCAGCTTGGGGTTGAGCTCTGGGGCCAACGTCCTGACTTTC. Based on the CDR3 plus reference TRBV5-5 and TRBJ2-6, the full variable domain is DAGVTQSPTHLIKTRGQQVTLRCSPISGHKSVSWYQQVLGQGPQFIFQYYEKEERGRGNFPDRFSARQFPNYSSELNVNALLLGDSALYLCASSLGLSSGANVLTFGAGSRLTVL.

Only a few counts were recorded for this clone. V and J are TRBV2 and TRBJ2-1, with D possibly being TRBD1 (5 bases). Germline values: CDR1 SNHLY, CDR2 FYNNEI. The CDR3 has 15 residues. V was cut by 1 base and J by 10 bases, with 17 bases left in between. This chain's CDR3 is CASSEGQNRIREQFF. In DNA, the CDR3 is TGTGCCAGCAGTGAAGGACAGAACAGGATCCGGGAGCAGTTCTTC.

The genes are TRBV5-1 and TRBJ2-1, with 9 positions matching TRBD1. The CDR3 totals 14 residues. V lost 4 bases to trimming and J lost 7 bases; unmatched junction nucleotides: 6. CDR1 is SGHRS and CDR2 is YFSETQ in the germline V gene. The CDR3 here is CASSQGQGKNEQFF. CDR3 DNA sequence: TGCGCCAGCAGCCAGGGACAGGGTAAAAATGAGCAGTTCTTC.

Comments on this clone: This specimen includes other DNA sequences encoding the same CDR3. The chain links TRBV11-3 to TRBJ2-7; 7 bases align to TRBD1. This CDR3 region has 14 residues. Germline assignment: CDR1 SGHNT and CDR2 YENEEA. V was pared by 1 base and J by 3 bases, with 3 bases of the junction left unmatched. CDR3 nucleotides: TGTGCCAGCAGCTTAGGGGCAGGGGGCTACGAGCAGTACTTC. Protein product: CASSLGAGGYEQYF.

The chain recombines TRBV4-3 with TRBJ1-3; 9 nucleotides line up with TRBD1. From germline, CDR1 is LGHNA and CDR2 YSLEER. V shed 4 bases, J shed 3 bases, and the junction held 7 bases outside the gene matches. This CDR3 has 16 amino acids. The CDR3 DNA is TGCGCCAGCAGCCTGTACCGGACAGGGGATGGAAACACCATATATTTT. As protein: CASSLYRTGDGNTIYF.

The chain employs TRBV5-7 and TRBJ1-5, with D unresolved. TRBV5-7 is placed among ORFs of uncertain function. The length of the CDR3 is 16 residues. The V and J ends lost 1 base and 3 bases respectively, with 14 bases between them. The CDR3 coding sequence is TGTGCCAGCAGCTTGAGGCAGGCCCCCTCCAATCAGCCCCAGCATTTT. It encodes CASSLRQAPSNQPQHF.